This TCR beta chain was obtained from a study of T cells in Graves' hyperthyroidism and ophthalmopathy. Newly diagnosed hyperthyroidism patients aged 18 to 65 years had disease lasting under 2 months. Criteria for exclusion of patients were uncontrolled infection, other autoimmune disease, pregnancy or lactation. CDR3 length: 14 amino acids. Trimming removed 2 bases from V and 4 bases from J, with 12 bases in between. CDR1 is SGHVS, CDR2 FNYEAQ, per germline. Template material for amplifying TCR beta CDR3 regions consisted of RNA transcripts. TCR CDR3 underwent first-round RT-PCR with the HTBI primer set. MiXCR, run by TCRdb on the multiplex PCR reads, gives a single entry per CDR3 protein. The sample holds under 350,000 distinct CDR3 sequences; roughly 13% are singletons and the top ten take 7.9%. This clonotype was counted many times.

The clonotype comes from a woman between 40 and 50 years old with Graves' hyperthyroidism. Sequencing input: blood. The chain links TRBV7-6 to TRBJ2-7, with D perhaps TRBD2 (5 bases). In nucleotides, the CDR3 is TGTGCCAGCAGCTTAATGGCGGGTTCGTACGAGCAGTACTTC. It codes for CASSLMAGSYEQYF.